This note documents a single TCR beta chain sequence. TCRdb's table, derived via immunoSEQ multiplex PCR, lists solely in-frame clones and lacks some. There are around 370,000 clones in the sample; around 96% occur only once, and approximately 0.3% lies in the top ten. The sample belongs to a study of shared clonotypes between healthy human individuals. The V gene lost 2 bases and the J gene lost 5 bases, with 9 bases spanning the gap. This CDR3 contains 13 residues. The germline V gene has CDR1 SGHRS and CDR2 YFSETQ. The chain is built from TRBV5-1 and TRBJ2-3; D remains unclear. The receptor's source is a man aged 25 to 45 in good health. Sequencing was done on a sample of memory CD8+ T cells sorted from blood. Subset given: CD45RO+ cells pooled with CCR7-negative TemRA cells. CDR3 nucleotides: TGCGCCAGCAGCTTCGTTTCAAGAGATACGCAGTATTTT. Protein: CASSFVSRDTQYF. Together with reference TRBV5-1 and TRBJ2-3, the CDR3 gives the full variable domain: KAGVTQTPRYLIKTRGQQVTLSCSPISGHRSVSWYQQTPGQGLQFLFEYFSETQRNKGNFPGRFSGRQFSNSRSEMNVSTLELGDSALYLCASSFVSRDTQYFGPGTRLTVL.